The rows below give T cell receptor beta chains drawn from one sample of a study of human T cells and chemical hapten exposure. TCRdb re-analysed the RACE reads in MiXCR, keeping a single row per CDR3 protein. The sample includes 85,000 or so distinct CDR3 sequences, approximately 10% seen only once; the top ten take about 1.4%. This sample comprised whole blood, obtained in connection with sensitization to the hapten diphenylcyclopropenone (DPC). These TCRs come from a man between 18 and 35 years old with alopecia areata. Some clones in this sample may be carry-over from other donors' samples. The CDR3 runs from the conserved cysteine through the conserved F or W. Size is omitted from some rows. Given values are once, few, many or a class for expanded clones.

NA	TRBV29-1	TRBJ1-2	CSVGPGEYGYTF
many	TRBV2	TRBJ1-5	CASRPEVGDQPQHF
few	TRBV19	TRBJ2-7	CASSISGGYYEQYF
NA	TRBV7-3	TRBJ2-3	CASRDGLADTDTQYF
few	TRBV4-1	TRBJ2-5	CASKYRTGGRETQYF
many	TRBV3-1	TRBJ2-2	CASSLVNRGTGELFF
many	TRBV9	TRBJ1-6	CASRPGGSSYNSPLHF
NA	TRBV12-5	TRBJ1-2	CASASTATSYGYTF
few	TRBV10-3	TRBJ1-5	CAISDPARQMGQPQHF
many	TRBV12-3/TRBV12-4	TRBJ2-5	CASSYRGQETQYF
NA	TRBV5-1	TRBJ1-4	CASSSYPGPEKLFF
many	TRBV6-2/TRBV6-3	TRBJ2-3	CASSRADTQYF
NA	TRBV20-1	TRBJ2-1	CSASFQGASGEQFF
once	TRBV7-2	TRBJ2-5	CASSRLWGETQYF
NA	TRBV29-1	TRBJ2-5	CSVVGRFETQYF
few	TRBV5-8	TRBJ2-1	CASSLDAESSYNEQFF
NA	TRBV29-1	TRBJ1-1	CSVEDSGEAFF
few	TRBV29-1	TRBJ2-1	CSVAGLPSYNEQFF
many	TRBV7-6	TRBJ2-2	CASSKTSWSGELFF
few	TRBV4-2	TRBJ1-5	CASSQDPRGRRQPQHF
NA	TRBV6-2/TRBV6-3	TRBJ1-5	CASNPGTGFSNQPQHF
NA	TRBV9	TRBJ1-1	CASSPVQGDTEAFF
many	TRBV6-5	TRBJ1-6	CASRPLNSPLHF
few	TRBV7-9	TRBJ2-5	CASSRTDQETQYF
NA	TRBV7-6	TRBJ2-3	CASSSPAGLADPDTQYF
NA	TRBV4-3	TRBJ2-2	CASSQETRGRSTGELFF
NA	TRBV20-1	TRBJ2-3	CSAPNRVGTQYF
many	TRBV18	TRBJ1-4	CASSRDGSEKLFF
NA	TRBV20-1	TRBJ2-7	CSARGPHEQYF
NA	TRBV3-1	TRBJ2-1	CASSQVAGRGENEQFF
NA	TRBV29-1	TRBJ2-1	CSVEYVRQPGNEQFF
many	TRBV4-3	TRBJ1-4	CASSQGARRGATNEKLFF
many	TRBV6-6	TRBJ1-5	CASSYGSNQPQHF
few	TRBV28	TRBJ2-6	CASEGQLRSSGANVLTF
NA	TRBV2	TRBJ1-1	CASRVDLGPSAFF
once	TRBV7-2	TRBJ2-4	CASSFGDRTGIQYF
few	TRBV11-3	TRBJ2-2	CASSLHRGAGELFF
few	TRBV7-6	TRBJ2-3	CASSFQGGDTDTQYF
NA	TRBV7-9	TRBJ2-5	CASSSPGADQETQYF
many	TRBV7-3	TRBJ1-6	CASSLGVGQALHF
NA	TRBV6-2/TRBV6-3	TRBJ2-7	CASSYFGTADEQYF
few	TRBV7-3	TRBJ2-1	CASSLGLAGDLYNEQFF
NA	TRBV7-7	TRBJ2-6	CASSSTSGGFSGANVLTF
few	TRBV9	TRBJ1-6	CASSRTGSSYNSPLHF
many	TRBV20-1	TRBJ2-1	CSAPGAAGEQFF
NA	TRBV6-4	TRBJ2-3	CASSVSGESDTQYF
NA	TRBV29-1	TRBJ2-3	CSVGVSSADTQYF
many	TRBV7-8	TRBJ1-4	CASSLGAKVGKLFF
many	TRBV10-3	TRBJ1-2	CASSIGYGYTF
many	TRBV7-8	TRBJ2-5	CASSLDTGETQYF
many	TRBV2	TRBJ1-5	CASNNRNQPQHF
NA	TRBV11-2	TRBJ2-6	CASSLEAGANVLTF
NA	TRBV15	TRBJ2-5	CATSGGTSGVAQYF
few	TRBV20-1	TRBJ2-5	CSARDDGQGKAQYF
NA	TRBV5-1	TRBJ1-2	CASSDRQGRDYGYTF
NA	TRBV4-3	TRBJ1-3	CASSQDTGAGNTIYF
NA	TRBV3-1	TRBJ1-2	CASSQDRSYGYTF
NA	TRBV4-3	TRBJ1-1	CASSQDRPVKSEAFF
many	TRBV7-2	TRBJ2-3	CASSLRQGTFTDTQYF